This T cell receptor (beta chain) was captured by sequencing in a study of cytomegalovirus exposure and HLA in healthy donors. Background on the study: A preliminary data release comprised roughly 85 million unique TCRs obtained from HLA-typed donors.

CDR3 size: 17 residues. CDR1 and CDR2 from the germline V gene are LGHNA and YSLEER. The ends were cut back, 1 base at V and 2 bases at J, with 15 bases in the middle. Whole-study findings and limits: DRB1 showed the most TCR associations and HLA-C the fewest in a later analysis, as rates varied by HLA locus. Despite most TCR sequences being rare, some public TCRs occurred in many donors.

Each donor was healthy, and each was a bone marrow donor. The study ran its PCR with 60 Vbeta and 13 Jbeta primers. The table came from immunoSEQ multiplex PCR; TCRdb's copy has only in-frame clones and leaves some out. The sample has some 180,000 clones, about four fifths seen once. With respect to this clone: Its antigen is not identified.

V gene TRBV4-3 combines with J gene TRBJ2-1, with a weak D call TRBD2 (5 bases). Sequencing was performed on PBMCs. The TCR sequence derives from a young woman in good health and CMV-seronegative. CDR3 sequence (DNA): TGCGCCAGCAGCCAAGTTTTAGGAGCGGAGGCCTACAATGAGCAGTTCTTC. It codes for CASSQVLGAEAYNEQFF.